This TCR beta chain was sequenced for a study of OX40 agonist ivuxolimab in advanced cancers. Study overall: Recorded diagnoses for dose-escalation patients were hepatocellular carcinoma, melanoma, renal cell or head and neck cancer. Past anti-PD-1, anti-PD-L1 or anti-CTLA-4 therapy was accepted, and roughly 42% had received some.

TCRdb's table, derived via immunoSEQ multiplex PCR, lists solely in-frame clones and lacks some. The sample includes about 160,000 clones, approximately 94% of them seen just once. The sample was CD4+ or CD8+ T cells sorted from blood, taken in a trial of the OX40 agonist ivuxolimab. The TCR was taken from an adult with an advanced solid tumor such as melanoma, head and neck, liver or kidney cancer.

DNA of the CDR3: TGTGCCAGCAGTTTAGGTAGGGACAGGGTCTACGAGCAGTACTTC. Its translation is CASSLGRDRVYEQYF. The chain uses TRBV27 and TRBJ2-7; 9 nucleotides agree with TRBD1. CDR1 is MNHEY and CDR2 is SMNVEV in the germline V gene (reference sequence). The CDR3 is 15 residues long. V was clipped by 2 bases and J by 3 bases; unmatched bases: 5.